The text below deals with one T cell receptor beta chain. This sample is drawn from a study of OX40 agonist ivuxolimab in advanced cancers. The table came from immunoSEQ multiplex PCR; TCRdb's copy has only in-frame clones and leaves some out. The sample records about 86,000 clones, about 94% being singletons. Germline V gives CDR1 SNHLY, CDR2 FYNNEI. J gave up 6 bases and V 6 bases, and 5 bases lay outside the gene matches. CDR3 size: 14 residues. The rearrangement uses TRBV2 and TRBJ2-7; 13 nucleotides line up with TRBD2. The clonotype comes from an adult with an advanced solid tumor such as melanoma, head and neck, liver or kidney cancer. The sequencing here drew on CD4+ or CD8+ T cells sorted from blood, taken in a trial of the OX40 agonist ivuxolimab. The CDR3, as DNA: TGTGCCAGCAGGCGGACTAGCGGGAGTGGCGAGCAGTACTTC. Its translation: CASRRTSGSGEQYF.